This entry concerns a single T cell receptor beta chain. Its antigen remains unknown. Method: immunoSEQ multiplex PCR; TCRdb's copy keeps in-frame clones and lacks some. Of about 68,000 clones listed, approximately 91% are singletons. The germline gives CDR1 SNHLY, CDR2 FYNNEI. V shed 6 bases and J 5 bases; nucleotides not matched to a gene: 8. This CDR3 is built from 15 residues. This entry belongs to a study of lymphopenia after photon versus proton radiotherapy. Findings and caveats of the study: Larger post-nadir TCR diversity loss correlated inversely with survival in deceased patients. Better survival with proton therapy was suggested as possible, not demonstrated. Under photons, naive T cells and diversity fell while effector/memory populations rose.

The clonotype comes from a woman aged 65 to 85 with pancreatic cancer. Sequences were derived from peripheral blood, sampled from a patient treated with photon-based radiotherapy. This chain links TRBV2 with TRBJ2-5; 11 bases agree with TRBD2. The CDR3 nucleotides read TGTGCCAGCAGACTAGCGGGAGTTTACTCGGAGACCCAGTACTTC. It encodes CASRLAGVYSETQYF.